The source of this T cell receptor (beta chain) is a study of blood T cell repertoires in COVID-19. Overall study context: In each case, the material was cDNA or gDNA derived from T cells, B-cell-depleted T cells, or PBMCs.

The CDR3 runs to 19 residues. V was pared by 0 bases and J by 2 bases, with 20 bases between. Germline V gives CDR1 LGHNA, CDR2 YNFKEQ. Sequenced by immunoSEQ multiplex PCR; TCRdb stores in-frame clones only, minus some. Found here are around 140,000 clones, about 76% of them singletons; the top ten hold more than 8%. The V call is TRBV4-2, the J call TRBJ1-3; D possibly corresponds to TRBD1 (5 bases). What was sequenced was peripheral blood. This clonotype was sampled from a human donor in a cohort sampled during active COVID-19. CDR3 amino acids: CASSQDSFAGVGAGNTIYF. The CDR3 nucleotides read TGTGCCAGCAGCCAAGATAGCTTTGCGGGGGTCGGGGCTGGAAACACCATATATTTT.